The clone carrying this T cell receptor (beta chain) was recorded a few times. Its antigen remains unknown. TCRdb independently ran MiXCR on the reads; one entry per CDR3 protein. In the table there are about 700,000 distinct CDR3 sequences, approximately 33% of which are singletons. Germline V gives CDR1 KGHSH, CDR2 LQKENI. Trimming shortened V by 2 bases and J by 6 bases, and 7 bases separated the two germline ends. This CDR3 has 12 residues. The sample belongs to a study of T cell repertoires in cytomegalovirus infection. Study at large: Matching HLA type and CMV infection were both indicated by public TCR beta signatures.

Broader study findings: Cumulated frequencies of public TCR beta families served to identify carriers of CMV plus the relevant HLA.

This clonotype originated in a human donor in good health (CMV status not recorded). Some clones in this sample may be carry-over from other donors' samples. This chain uses TRBV18 with TRBJ1-1, with D possibly matching TRBD1 (6 bases). The sequenced sample was cultured PBMCs, obtained from culture after CMV antigen stimulation. This CDR3 reads CASSPRGSEAFF. CDR3 sequence (DNA): TGTGCCAGCTCACCAAGGGGGTCTGAAGCTTTCTTT. The whole variable domain, filled in from reference TRBV18 and TRBJ1-1, reads NAGVMQNPRHLVRRRGQEARLRCSPMKGHSHVYWYRQLPEEGLKFMVYLQKENIIDESGMPKERFSAEFPKEGPSILRIQQVVRGDSAAYFCASSPRGSEAFFGQGTRLTVV.